Listed below are T cell receptor beta chains from one sample, sequenced in a study of blood T cell repertoires in COVID-19. The assay was immunoSEQ multiplex PCR, and TCRdb's table has in-frame clones only and misses some. The sample carries approximately 200,000 clones, 80% to 90% recorded once. The sequencing input was PBMCs or T cells enriched from blood (not recorded which). These receptors came from a woman aged 25 to 39 who had been exposed to COVID-19. Each CDR3 is given with its conserved first and last residue. The order of the fields is clone size, D gene, V gene, J gene, CDR3 protein, CDR3 DNA. D genes are given only for firm matches. Clone size is shown for a subset of rows, as once, few, many or a class of expanded clone.

size: NA
D: NA
V: TRBV25-1
J: TRBJ2-5
CDR3: CASSEGQTQYF
DNA: TGTGCCAGCAGTGAGGGGCAGACCCAGTACTTC

size: NA
D: TRBD1
V: TRBV25-1
J: TRBJ2-5
CDR3: CASRDQGDTQYF
DNA: TGTGCCAGCAGAGATCAGGGGGACACCCAGTACTTC

size: NA
D: TRBD1
V: TRBV18
J: TRBJ2-6
CDR3: CASSPTGTGRIRGSGANVLTF
DNA: TGTGCCAGCTCACCCACCGGGACAGGGAGAATTCGGGGCTCTGGGGCCAACGTCCTGACTTTC

size: NA
D: NA
V: TRBV6-1
J: TRBJ2-7
CDR3: CASSEEQGGYF
DNA: TGTGCCAGCAGTGAAGAACAGGGTGGGTACTTC

size: NA
D: TRBD2
V: TRBV2
J: TRBJ2-7
CDR3: CASSERLAGAKEQYF
DNA: TGTGCCAGCAGTGAAAGGCTAGCGGGAGCCAAGGAGCAGTACTTC

size: NA
D: TRBD2
V: TRBV13
J: TRBJ2-3
CDR3: CASSASGVAGKSTDTQYF
DNA: TGTGCCAGCAGCGCAAGCGGGGTAGCGGGAAAAAGCACAGATACGCAGTATTTT

size: NA
D: NA
V: TRBV25-1
J: TRBJ1-5
CDR3: CASSRGNQPQHF
DNA: TGTGCCAGCAGCAGGGGTAATCAGCCCCAGCATTTT

size: NA
D: TRBD1
V: TRBV10-3
J: TRBJ2-1
CDR3: CAISVTGAATYNEQFF
DNA: TGTGCCATCAGTGTGACAGGGGCAGCTACCTACAATGAGCAGTTCTTC

size: NA
D: NA
V: TRBV2
J: TRBJ2-7
CDR3: CASRAGISYEQYF
DNA: TGTGCCAGCAGGGCAGGGATCTCCTACGAGCAGTACTTC

size: NA
D: NA
V: TRBV28
J: TRBJ2-7
CDR3: CASSYAGYEQYF
DNA: TGTGCCAGCAGTTATGCCGGCTACGAGCAGTACTTC

size: NA
D: NA
V: TRBV29-1
J: TRBJ2-2
CDR3: CSTAGNGLGELFF
DNA: TGCAGCACTGCAGGGAACGGTCTCGGGGAGCTGTTTTTT

size: NA
D: NA
V: TRBV12-2
J: TRBJ1-5
CDR3: CPQNLNRARGQPQHF
DNA: TGCCCTCAAAACTTGAACAGGGCTCGAGGGCAGCCCCAGCATTTT

size: NA
D: NA
V: TRBV5-1
J: TRBJ2-1
CDR3: CASSLELVDEQFF
DNA: TGCGCCAGCAGCTTGGAACTAGTCGACGAGCAGTTCTTC

size: NA
D: TRBD1
V: TRBV7-2
J: TRBJ1-5
CDR3: CASSLVQGDQPQHF
DNA: TGTGCCAGCAGCTTAGTCCAGGGGGATCAGCCCCAGCATTTT

size: NA
D: TRBD1
V: TRBV11-2
J: TRBJ2-7
CDR3: CASSLTTGNEQYF
DNA: TGTGCCAGCAGCTTGACGACAGGGAACGAGCAGTACTTC

size: NA
D: NA
V: TRBV19
J: TRBJ1-4
CDR3: CASSPRGGDEKLFF
DNA: TGTGCCAGTAGTCCCAGGGGAGGGGATGAAAAACTGTTTTTT

size: NA
D: TRBD1
V: TRBV3-1/TRBV3-2
J: TRBJ2-5
CDR3: CASRQPGQQETQYF
DNA: TGTGCCAGCAGACAACCGGGACAGCAAGAGACCCAGTACTTC

size: NA
D: TRBD1
V: TRBV6-1
J: TRBJ2-7
CDR3: CASSEGPDREDEQYF
DNA: TGTGCCAGCAGTGAAGGCCCGGACAGGGAGGACGAGCAGTACTTC

size: NA
D: NA
V: TRBV28
J: TRBJ2-1
CDR3: CASSTRSDEQFF
DNA: TGTGCCAGCAGTACCCGGTCGGATGAGCAGTTCTTC

size: NA
D: NA
V: TRBV6-5
J: TRBJ2-5
CDR3: CASSKTSSETQYF
DNA: TGTGCCAGCAGCAAGACTAGTTCAGAGACCCAGTACTTC

size: NA
D: NA
V: TRBV4-1
J: TRBJ1-3
CDR3: CASSQPTRGSGNTIYF
DNA: TGCGCCAGCAGCCAGCCGACTCGGGGTTCTGGAAACACCATATATTTT

size: NA
D: TRBD2
V: TRBV3-1/TRBV3-2
J: TRBJ2-1
CDR3: CASSRLAGYNEQFF
DNA: TGTGCCAGCAGCCGACTAGCGGGCTACAATGAGCAGTTCTTC

size: NA
D: TRBD1
V: TRBV4-1
J: TRBJ1-4
CDR3: CASSQDRSRDREGKLFF
DNA: TGCGCCAGCAGCCAAGACCGGTCCCGGGACAGGGAAGGAAAACTGTTTTTT

size: once
D: TRBD1
V: TRBV4-1
J: TRBJ1-5
CDR3: CASSQGPGQGGNQPQHF
DNA: TGCGCCAGCAGCCAGGGGCCGGGACAGGGGGGTAATCAGCCCCAGCATTTT

size: NA
D: TRBD1
V: TRBV20-1
J: TRBJ2-4
CDR3: CSARWDRGTYF
DNA: TGCAGTGCTAGATGGGACAGGGGAACGTACTTC

size: NA
D: NA
V: TRBV6-5
J: TRBJ1-5
CDR3: CASSAHDRQPQHF
DNA: TGTGCCAGCAGCGCCCACGACAGGCAGCCCCAGCATTTT

size: NA
D: NA
V: TRBV3-1/TRBV3-2
J: TRBJ2-7
CDR3: CASSVVGMEQYF
DNA: TGTGCCAGCTCCGTCGTGGGCATGGAGCAGTACTTC

size: NA
D: NA
V: TRBV5-1
J: TRBJ1-1
CDR3: CASSLEQGTEAFF
DNA: TGCGCCAGCAGCTTGGAACAGGGTACTGAAGCTTTCTTT

size: NA
D: TRBD1
V: TRBV11-3
J: TRBJ2-3
CDR3: CASSQWTGSGADTQYF
DNA: TGTGCCAGCAGCCAATGGACAGGGTCTGGGGCAGATACGCAGTATTTT

size: NA
D: NA
V: TRBV6-6
J: TRBJ1-2
CDR3: CASSPHTTNYGYTF
DNA: TGTGCCAGCAGTCCTCACACGACTAACTATGGCTACACCTTC

size: NA
D: NA
V: TRBV11-2
J: TRBJ2-1
CDR3: CASSLVPRGYNEQFF
DNA: TGTGCCAGCAGCTTAGTTCCCCGGGGCTACAATGAGCAGTTCTTC

size: NA
D: TRBD1
V: TRBV6-5
J: TRBJ2-5
CDR3: CASSRQGAQETQYF
DNA: TGTGCCAGCAGCCGACAGGGGGCCCAAGAGACCCAGTACTTC

size: once
D: NA
V: TRBV12-5
J: TRBJ1-2
CDR3: CASGLWGRIYGYTF
DNA: TGTGCTAGTGGTTTGTGGGGCAGAATCTATGGCTACACCTTC

size: NA
D: TRBD1
V: TRBV5-6
J: TRBJ1-2
CDR3: CASSMDRANYGYTF
DNA: TGTGCCAGCAGCATGGACAGGGCTAACTATGGCTACACCTTC

size: once
D: TRBD1
V: TRBV7-8
J: TRBJ1-4
CDR3: CASSYETTGTGPNEKLFF
DNA: TGTGCCAGCAGCTACGAGACGACTGGGACAGGGCCTAATGAAAAACTGTTTTTT

size: many
D: TRBD2
V: TRBV7-7
J: TRBJ2-1
CDR3: CASSLAAGGLDEQFF
DNA: TGTGCCAGCAGCTTAGCAGCGGGAGGGCTCGATGAGCAGTTCTTC

size: NA
D: NA
V: TRBV19
J: TRBJ1-5
CDR3: CASTGSEGPGVGNQPQHF
DNA: TGTGCCAGTACGGGAAGTGAAGGACCAGGTGTTGGCAATCAGCCCCAGCATTTT

size: NA
D: NA
V: TRBV18
J: TRBJ1-3
CDR3: CASSPPRRGGGNTIYF
DNA: TGTGCCAGCTCACCACCAAGGCGTGGCGGTGGAAACACCATATATTTT

size: NA
D: TRBD2
V: TRBV19
J: TRBJ2-2
CDR3: CASSPRLAGATGELFF
DNA: TGTGCCAGTAGTCCGCGACTAGCGGGAGCCACCGGGGAGCTGTTTTTT

size: NA
D: TRBD1
V: TRBV7-9
J: TRBJ1-1
CDR3: CASSLARQGNTEAFF
DNA: TGTGCCAGCAGCTTAGCGAGACAGGGGAACACTGAAGCTTTCTTT

size: NA
D: TRBD1
V: TRBV5-6
J: TRBJ1-2
CDR3: CASSFDRARYTF
DNA: TGTGCCAGCAGCTTTGACAGGGCTCGCTACACCTTC

size: once
D: TRBD1
V: TRBV2
J: TRBJ2-2
CDR3: CASSAGQGDTGELFF
DNA: TGTGCCAGCAGCGCCGGACAGGGGGACACCGGGGAGCTGTTTTTT

size: NA
D: NA
V: TRBV6-5
J: TRBJ1-1
CDR3: CASRGGGRDGEAFF
DNA: TGTGCCAGCAGGGGCGGAGGGAGAGACGGTGAAGCTTTCTTT

size: NA
D: TRBD2
V: TRBV5-1
J: TRBJ2-1
CDR3: CASTNPSGRGEQFF
DNA: TGCGCCAGCACCAATCCTAGCGGGAGGGGTGAGCAGTTCTTC

size: once
D: NA
V: TRBV6-5
J: TRBJ1-4
CDR3: CASSYSTGEKLFF
DNA: TGTGCCAGCAGTTACTCGACGGGGGAAAAACTGTTTTTT

size: NA
D: TRBD1
V: TRBV7-7
J: TRBJ2-7
CDR3: CASSPRTGGYEQYF
DNA: TGTGCCAGCAGCCCTCGGACAGGGGGCTACGAGCAGTACTTC

size: NA
D: NA
V: TRBV6-5
J: TRBJ1-6
CDR3: CASGGVISPLHF
DNA: TGTGCCAGCGGAGGGGTAATCTCACCCCTCCACTTT

size: NA
D: TRBD1
V: TRBV13
J: TRBJ2-1
CDR3: CASETGGSYNEQFF
DNA: TGTGCCAGCGAGACAGGGGGGTCCTACAATGAGCAGTTCTTC

size: once
D: NA
V: TRBV2
J: TRBJ1-6
CDR3: CASSASENSPLHF
DNA: TGTGCCAGCAGTGCTTCGGAGAATTCACCCCTCCACTTT

size: NA
D: TRBD2
V: TRBV7-9
J: TRBJ2-3
CDR3: CASSFSGSGTDTQYF
DNA: TGTGCCAGCAGCTTTAGCGGGAGTGGCACAGATACGCAGTATTTT

size: NA
D: NA
V: TRBV20-1
J: TRBJ1-1
CDR3: CSASTGLNTEAFF
DNA: TGCAGTGCTAGTACAGGGCTGAACACTGAAGCTTTCTTT

size: NA
D: NA
V: TRBV2
J: TRBJ2-5
CDR3: CASSEGTDTAQETQYF
DNA: TGTGCCAGCAGTGAAGGTACCGACACCGCTCAAGAGACCCAGTACTTC

size: NA
D: TRBD2
V: TRBV4-1
J: TRBJ2-7
CDR3: CASSQVAGGPYEQYF
DNA: TGCGCCAGCAGCCAAGTAGCGGGAGGGCCCTACGAGCAGTACTTC

size: NA
D: NA
V: TRBV21-1
J: TRBJ1-2
CDR3: CASSKERTGGACGYGYTF
DNA: TGTGCCAGCAGCAAAGAACGGACAGGGGGCGCGTGCGGCTATGGCTACACCTTC